This TCR beta chain was recorded in a study of control samples from healthy donors and cancer patients. Sequencing used immunoSEQ multiplex PCR; TCRdb keeps in-frame clones, though not all of them. The table has 90,000 to 150,000 clones, approximately 87% seen once. V was pared by 3 bases and J by 4 bases, with 6 bases of the junction left unmatched. Germline V gene sequence: CDR1 SNHLY, CDR2 FYNNEI. The CDR3 has 15 amino acids. The TCR sequence derives from a man aged 30-40 years in good health. The rearrangement joins TRBV2 to TRBJ2-7; TRBD1 agrees at 10 bases. The sequenced sample was blood. The CDR3 DNA reads TGTGCCAGCAGTGATGGGGACAGGGGAGAGTACGAGCAGTACGTC. It is translated as CASSDGDRGEYEQYV.